A single T cell receptor (beta chain) is shown here with its context. Authors' processing steps: Nucleated cell counts were estimated from reference gene primer amplification. Profiling relied on immunoSEQ multiplex PCR, and the TCRdb table lists in-frame clones only, not all of them. V, J and clone size derive from that table, while D and trimming were established from the DNA sequence. The sample carries around 76,000 clones, 85% recorded once. The sample originates from a study of blood T cell repertoires in COVID-19. Germline V gene data show CDR1 as SGHRS and CDR2 as YFSETQ. V lost 4 bases and J lost 6, with 17 bases in between. This CDR3 spans 14 amino acids.

The sample taken for sequencing was peripheral blood. The V and J genes are TRBV5-1 and TRBJ2-7; possibly TRBD1 for D (6 bases). This sequence originates from a man older than 75 with acute or convalescent COVID-19. The CDR3 DNA is TGCGCCAGCAGCCCCCTTATAACAGGGTCCGAGCAGTACTTC. This sequence encodes CASSPLITGSEQYF. Filled out from reference TRBV5-1 and TRBJ2-7, the complete variable domain reads KAGVTQTPRYLIKTRGQQVTLSCSPISGHRSVSWYQQTPGQGLQFLFEYFSETQRNKGNFPGRFSGRQFSNSRSEMNVSTLELGDSALYLCASSPLITGSEQYFGPGTRLTVT.